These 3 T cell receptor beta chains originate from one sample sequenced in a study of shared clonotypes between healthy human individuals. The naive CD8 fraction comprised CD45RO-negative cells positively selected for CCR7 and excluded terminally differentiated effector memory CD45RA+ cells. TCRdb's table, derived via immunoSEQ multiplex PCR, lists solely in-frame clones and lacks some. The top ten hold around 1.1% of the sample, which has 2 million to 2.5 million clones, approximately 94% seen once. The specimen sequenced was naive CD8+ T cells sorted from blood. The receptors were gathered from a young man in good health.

Written as DNA, the CDR3 is TGCGCCAGCAGCCAAGATAACGGGAGGTCCTCCTACGAGCAGTACTTC. Its translation: CASSQDNGRSSYEQYF. The J gene is TRBJ2-7, the V gene TRBV4-3; TRBD2 matches 7 bases. The CDR3 is made up of 16 amino acids. Germline V lookup: CDR1 LGHNA, CDR2 YSLEER. Unmatched junction bases numbered 5, after V lost 0 bases and J lost 0 bases.

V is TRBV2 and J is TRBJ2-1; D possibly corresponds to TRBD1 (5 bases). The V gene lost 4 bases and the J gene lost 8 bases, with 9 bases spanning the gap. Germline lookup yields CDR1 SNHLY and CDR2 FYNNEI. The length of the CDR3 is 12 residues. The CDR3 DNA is TGTGCCAGCAGTGCAGGGTGGCATGAGCAGTTCTTC. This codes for CASSAGWHEQFF.

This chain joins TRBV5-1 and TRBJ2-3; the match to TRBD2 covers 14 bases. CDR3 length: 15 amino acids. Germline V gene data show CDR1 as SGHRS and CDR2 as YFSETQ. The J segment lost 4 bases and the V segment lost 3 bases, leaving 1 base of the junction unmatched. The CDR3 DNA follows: TGCGCCAGCAGCTCGGGACTAGCGGGGGCAGATACGCAGTATTTT. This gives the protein CASSSGLAGADTQYF.